This is a list of T cell receptor beta chains from one sample in a study of graft-versus-host responses after intestinal transplantation. No antigen has been assigned to these receptors. Sequencing was performed with immunoSEQ multiplex PCR; in TCRdb, only in-frame clones are kept and a portion is missing. This sample yields roughly 36,000 clones, of which 90% to 95% are seen a single time; around 0.2% belongs to the top ten. The input for sequencing was unstimulated CD8+ T cells sorted from spleen or lymph node cells, taken before transplant. The receptors were sampled from a human donor who was the organ donor for an intestinal transplant. CDR3s include the opening cysteine and the closing phenylalanine or tryptophan. Fields, in order: D gene, J gene, V gene, clone size, CDR3 protein, CDR3 DNA. A D gene is named only where the DNA matches it firmly. Rows give clone size only sometimes, using once, few, many, or a class for an expanded clone.

D: TRBD1
J: TRBJ1-1
V: TRBV27
size: NA
CDR3: CASSWGQSDTEAFF
DNA: TGTGCCAGCAGTTGGGGACAGTCGGACACTGAAGCTTTCTTT

D: TRBD1
J: TRBJ2-1
V: TRBV28
size: NA
CDR3: CASRPSQGASEQFF
DNA: TGTGCCAGCAGACCGTCACAGGGGGCCTCTGAGCAGTTCTTC

D: TRBD1
J: TRBJ2-1
V: TRBV6-1
size: NA
CDR3: CASPGTGPPYEQFF
DNA: TGTGCCAGCCCCGGGACAGGCCCTCCTTATGAGCAGTTCTTC

D: NA
J: TRBJ2-7
V: TRBV9
size: NA
CDR3: CASSGRDNYEQYF
DNA: TGTGCCAGCAGCGGAAGGGACAACTACGAGCAGTACTTC

D: NA
J: TRBJ1-4
V: TRBV28
size: NA
CDR3: CASGPLDEKLFF
DNA: TGTGCCAGCGGGCCCCTGGATGAAAAACTGTTTTTT

D: NA
J: TRBJ1-1
V: TRBV30
size: NA
CDR3: CAWSITGGGTEAFF
DNA: TGTGCCTGGAGTATTACAGGAGGGGGCACTGAAGCTTTCTTT

D: NA
J: TRBJ2-3
V: TRBV5-4
size: NA
CDR3: CASAGVITDTQYF
DNA: TGTGCCAGCGCAGGGGTAATCACAGATACGCAGTATTTT

D: TRBD1
J: TRBJ2-5
V: TRBV6-5
size: NA
CDR3: CASSLSGGERGTQYF
DNA: TGTGCCAGCAGTTTGTCAGGGGGAGAGAGAGGGACCCAGTACTTC

D: TRBD1
J: TRBJ2-3
V: TRBV27
size: NA
CDR3: CASSSAGGQPDTQYF
DNA: TGTGCCAGCAGTTCGGCAGGGGGCCAGCCAGATACGCAGTATTTT

D: TRBD1
J: TRBJ2-3
V: TRBV27
size: NA
CDR3: CASSLSGWQGGTDTQYF
DNA: TGTGCCAGCAGTTTATCGGGGTGGCAGGGGGGCACAGATACGCAGTATTTT

D: NA
J: TRBJ1-5
V: TRBV19
size: once
CDR3: CASSIGQGTPRNPPQHF
DNA: TGTGCCAGTAGTATTGGGCAGGGAACACCGAGAAATCCGCCCCAGCATTTT

D: TRBD1
J: TRBJ1-2
V: TRBV28
size: NA
CDR3: CASSLQGAYANVYGYTF
DNA: TGTGCCAGCAGTTTACAGGGGGCCTATGCGAATGTCTATGGCTACACCTTC

D: TRBD1
J: TRBJ2-1
V: TRBV7-9
size: NA
CDR3: CASSATGTGDHEQFF
DNA: TGTGCCAGCAGCGCTACCGGGACAGGGGACCATGAGCAGTTCTTC

D: TRBD1
J: TRBJ2-7
V: TRBV2
size: once
CDR3: CASSETGTETIYEQYF
DNA: TGTGCCAGCAGTGAAACCGGGACAGAAACAATCTACGAGCAGTACTTC

D: NA
J: TRBJ2-5
V: TRBV27
size: NA
CDR3: CASSLQENRETQYF
DNA: TGTGCCAGCAGCCTACAGGAAAATAGGGAGACCCAGTACTTC

D: TRBD1
J: TRBJ1-2
V: TRBV6-1
size: NA
CDR3: CASSDPGQGGGYTF
DNA: TGTGCCAGCAGTGACCCGGGACAGGGGGGCGGCTACACCTTC

D: TRBD1
J: TRBJ2-7
V: TRBV27
size: few
CDR3: CASSLSGQGVKDEQYF
DNA: TGTGCCAGCAGTTTATCAGGACAGGGCGTTAAGGACGAGCAGTACTTC

D: NA
J: TRBJ2-2
V: TRBV9
size: NA
CDR3: CASSADTPGGELFF
DNA: TGTGCCAGCAGCGCTGACACTCCGGGCGGGGAGCTGTTTTTT

D: TRBD1
J: TRBJ1-1
V: TRBV5-4
size: NA
CDR3: CASSTPGQRDNTEAFF
DNA: TGTGCCAGCAGCACTCCGGGACAGAGGGACAACACTGAAGCTTTCTTT

D: TRBD2
J: TRBJ2-5
V: TRBV2
size: NA
CDR3: CASSELQRGGQETQYF
DNA: TGTGCCAGCAGTGAATTGCAGCGGGGGGGACAAGAGACCCAGTACTTC

D: NA
J: TRBJ2-1
V: TRBV5-1
size: NA
CDR3: CASSFGSLYEQFF
DNA: TGCGCCAGCAGCTTCGGCTCCCTCTATGAGCAGTTCTTC

D: NA
J: TRBJ2-1
V: TRBV9
size: NA
CDR3: CASSVGGGAYNEQFF
DNA: TGTGCCAGCAGCGTAGGGGGTGGGGCCTACAATGAGCAGTTCTTC

D: NA
J: TRBJ1-2
V: TRBV9
size: once
CDR3: CASSVGLAGPNNYGYTF
DNA: TGTGCCAGCAGCGTAGGCCTCGCCGGGCCAAATAACTATGGCTACACCTTC

D: NA
J: TRBJ1-1
V: TRBV7-2
size: NA
CDR3: CASSLRGRDYERTEAFF
DNA: TGTGCCAGCAGCTTAAGAGGCAGGGATTATGAAAGGACTGAAGCTTTCTTT

D: TRBD2
J: TRBJ2-5
V: TRBV29-1
size: NA
CDR3: CSVLGLAGEETQYF
DNA: TGCAGCGTCCTAGGACTAGCGGGGGAAGAGACCCAGTACTTC

D: TRBD2
J: TRBJ2-1
V: TRBV5-4
size: NA
CDR3: CASSPWASGGNEQFF
DNA: TGTGCCAGCAGCCCCTGGGCTAGCGGGGGGAATGAGCAGTTCTTC

D: TRBD2
J: TRBJ2-1
V: TRBV4-3
size: NA
CDR3: CASSQPRLAGTNEQFF
DNA: TGCGCCAGCAGCCAGCCCCGACTAGCGGGGACCAATGAGCAGTTCTTC

D: NA
J: TRBJ1-1
V: TRBV4-1
size: NA
CDR3: CASSQVGLAWNTEAFF
DNA: TGCGCCAGCAGCCAAGTGGGTCTGGCTTGGAACACTGAAGCTTTCTTT

D: NA
J: TRBJ2-7
V: TRBV5-1
size: once
CDR3: CASSPDGWEQYF
DNA: TGCGCCAGCAGCCCTGATGGCTGGGAGCAGTACTTC

D: NA
J: TRBJ1-1
V: TRBV27
size: NA
CDR3: CASRLALNTEAFF
DNA: TGTGCCAGCAGATTGGCACTGAACACTGAAGCTTTCTTT

D: NA
J: TRBJ2-7
V: TRBV4-3
size: NA
CDR3: CASSQGPGETYEQYF
DNA: TGCGCCAGCAGCCAAGGCCCAGGGGAAACCTACGAGCAGTACTTC

D: NA
J: TRBJ2-2
V: TRBV5-1
size: NA
CDR3: CASSLGVGVNKNTGELFF
DNA: TGCGCCAGCAGCTTGGGAGTAGGAGTTAACAAGAACACCGGGGAGCTGTTTTTT

D: NA
J: TRBJ2-7
V: TRBV11-2
size: NA
CDR3: CASSPGVEPELRHYEQYF
DNA: TGTGCCAGCAGCCCAGGCGTTGAGCCCGAGCTACGACACTACGAGCAGTACTTC

D: NA
J: TRBJ2-1
V: TRBV4-1
size: once
CDR3: CASSQVTGGALNEQFF
DNA: TGCGCCAGCAGCCAAGTGACGGGGGGCGCCCTGAATGAGCAGTTCTTC

D: NA
J: TRBJ2-2
V: TRBV10-2
size: few
CDR3: CASSGPGELFF
DNA: TGCGCCAGCAGTGGGCCCGGGGAGCTGTTTTTT

D: TRBD2
J: TRBJ2-3
V: TRBV4-1
size: NA
CDR3: CASSYSGGGTDTQYF
DNA: TGCGCCAGCAGCTATAGCGGGGGGGGCACAGATACGCAGTATTTT

D: NA
J: TRBJ1-5
V: TRBV27
size: NA
CDR3: CASSLGYSNQPQHF
DNA: TGTGCCAGCAGTTTAGGCTATAGCAATCAGCCCCAGCATTTT

D: NA
J: TRBJ2-6
V: TRBV27
size: NA
CDR3: CASSLSWPSGANVLTF
DNA: TGTGCCAGCAGTTTATCATGGCCCTCTGGGGCCAACGTCCTGACTTTC

D: NA
J: TRBJ2-7
V: TRBV7-2
size: once
CDR3: CASSPRNSYEQYF
DNA: TGTGCCAGCAGCCCTCGAAACTCCTACGAGCAGTACTTC

D: NA
J: TRBJ1-2
V: TRBV29-1
size: once
CDR3: CSVERGIDYGYTF
DNA: TGCAGCGTTGAACGGGGGATTGATTATGGCTACACCTTC

D: NA
J: TRBJ1-1
V: TRBV21-1
size: NA
CDR3: CASSKVNGEVASAFF
DNA: TGTGCCAGCAGCAAAGTTAACGGGGAGGTAGCGTCAGCTTTCTTT

D: TRBD2
J: TRBJ2-3
V: TRBV19
size: NA
CDR3: CASSILLRGGLGDTQYF
DNA: TGTGCCAGTAGTATACTTCTGCGGGGGGGCCTAGGAGATACGCAGTATTTT

D: NA
J: TRBJ1-1
V: TRBV2
size: NA
CDR3: CASSENTEAFF
DNA: TGTGCCAGCAGTGAGAACACTGAAGCTTTCTTT

D: TRBD1
J: TRBJ1-2
V: TRBV27
size: NA
CDR3: CASSLSVDRGYGYTF
DNA: TGTGCCAGCAGTTTATCGGTCGACAGGGGATATGGCTACACCTTC

D: TRBD1
J: TRBJ2-1
V: TRBV10-1
size: NA
CDR3: CASSEFPGGSYNEQFF
DNA: TGCGCCAGCAGTGAGTTCCCAGGGGGCTCCTACAATGAGCAGTTCTTC

D: NA
J: TRBJ2-7
V: TRBV27
size: NA
CDR3: CASSFGQGGSYEQYF
DNA: TGTGCCAGCAGTTTCGGACAGGGAGGGTCATACGAGCAGTACTTC

D: NA
J: TRBJ2-2
V: TRBV7-6
size: NA
CDR3: CASSLSPPKATGELFF
DNA: TGTGCCAGCAGCTTGAGCCCTCCCAAAGCCACCGGGGAGCTGTTTTTT

D: NA
J: TRBJ1-2
V: TRBV10-2
size: once
CDR3: CASSAFGGGDGYTF
DNA: TGCGCCAGCAGTGCTTTTGGGGGGGGCGATGGCTACACCTTC

D: NA
J: TRBJ1-2
V: TRBV5-1
size: NA
CDR3: CASSPTGMPTNYGYTF
DNA: TGCGCCAGCAGCCCCACAGGGATGCCGACTAACTATGGCTACACCTTC